Below are 30 T cell receptor beta chains sequenced from a single sample in a study of blood T cells in healthy people across ages. Combining a sample-barcoded 5' primer with a J-beta primer mix, a second PCR ran for roughly 7 to 12 cycles. TCRdb reanalysed the 5' RACE reads using MiXCR and keeps one entry per CDR3 protein. Of 1 million or so distinct CDR3 sequences listed, 20% to 25% were seen once; the top ten hold around 0.75%. These sequences were also reported in another study, on T cells of mothers and their children.

Material: blood. All receptors come from a girl under 10 years old in good health.

The chain is built from TRBV3-1 and TRBJ2-5, with D unresolved. The J call may not be correct, given that the DNA end is closer to TRBJ2-7. There are 14 residues in the CDR3. The V gene's germline CDR1 is LGHDT and CDR2 YNNKEL (reference sequence). CDR3 loop: CASSHDALSYEQYF. The CDR3 DNA reads as TGTGCCAGCAGCCATGACGCCCTGTCCTACGAGCAGTACTTC.

The rearrangement joins TRBV29-1 to TRBJ2-7; D may correspond to TRBD1 or TRBD2 (6 bases each). Germline CDR1 SQVTM, CDR2 ANQGSEA. With 7 bases removed from V and 2 bases from J, the gap between germline ends came to 18 bases. The CDR3 extends over 14 amino acids. The CDR3 nucleotides are TGCAGCGCCGAAGGGGGGCTGAACCCCTACGAGCAGTACTTC. It translates to CSAEGGLNPYEQYF.

The V call is TRBV7-9, the J call TRBJ2-1, with TRBD2 matching over 8 bases. The V gene end was trimmed by 1 base and the J gene end by 6 bases; junction bases not matched to a gene: 11. Germline-derived CDR1 and CDR2 are SEHNR and FQNEAQ (reference sequence). The CDR3 totals 17 residues. CDR3 protein: CASSLGILSGGGNEQFF. CDR3 nucleotide sequence: TGTGCCAGCAGCTTAGGAATCCTCTCGGGAGGGGGCAATGAGCAGTTCTTC.

This chain connects TRBV24-1 to TRBJ2-3; D perhaps matches TRBD1 (6 bases). CDR1 and CDR2 (germline): KGHDR, SFDVKD. This CDR3 contains 16 residues. The V and J ends lost 4 bases and 1 base respectively, with 14 bases between them. Written as DNA, the CDR3 is TGTGCCACCAGTGAACCCACAGGGTCTGGCACAGATACGCAGTATTTT. Translation gives CATSEPTGSGTDTQYF.

This clonotype was picked up a small number of times. This rearrangement joins TRBV29-1 to TRBJ2-3; D call uncertain. The CDR3 is made up of 13 amino acids. Trimming left V 3 bases short and J 4 bases short, with 11 bases between. Germline V gives CDR1 SQVTM, CDR2 ANQGSEA. CDR3 loop: CSVDLGSADTQYF. The CDR3 coding sequence is TGCAGCGTTGATTTGGGATCCGCAGATACGCAGTATTTT.

This chain connects TRBV6-6 to TRBJ2-1; D is possibly TRBD2 (7 bases). The J call may be faulty, since TRBJ2-5 better matches the DNA end. The CDR3 sequence is 13 residues long. Germline V gene lookup returns CDR1 MNHNY and CDR2 SVGAGI (reference sequence). The CDR3 is CASRQGGVETQYF. The CDR3 region has the DNA TGTGCCAGCAGACAGGGAGGGGTCGAGACCCAGTACTTC.

There are a few counts of this clonotype. The chain joins TRBV14 to TRBJ2-2; TRBD2 might be the D (5 bases). V dropped 1 base and J dropped 5 bases, with 8 bases sitting between them. The CDR3 is 14 residues long. Germline V gene sequence: CDR1 SGHDN, CDR2 FVKESK. In DNA form, the CDR3 reads TGTGCCAGCAGCCAAGCTTCGGGGACCGGGGAGCTGTTTTTT. It encodes CASSQASGTGELFF.

The V call is TRBV29-1, the J call TRBJ2-5; 8 bases are a match to TRBD2. The last part of the DNA fits TRBJ2-1 better; the J call may be wrong. CDR3 length: 16 residues. Germline V lookup: CDR1 SQVTM, CDR2 ANQGSEA. Here the CDR3 DNA reads TGCAGCGCACTTACCCCCAGCGGGAGTCCCTACAATGAGCAGTTCTTC. This sequence encodes CSALTPSGSPYNEQFF.

The gene calls are TRBV29-1 and TRBJ1-2; possible D gene TRBD1, 5 bases. This CDR3 is built from 12 residues. V was pared by 7 bases and J by 4 bases, with 13 bases between. The germline gives CDR1 SQVTM, CDR2 ANQGSEA. CDR3 sequence: CSGGAGSYGYTF. DNA of the CDR3: TGCAGCGGTGGGGCAGGGAGCTATGGCTACACCTTC.

This clonotype has just a few counts. The chain recombines TRBV5-1 with TRBJ2-3; 11 bases agree with TRBD2. CDR1 is SGHRS and CDR2 is YFSETQ in the germline V gene. This CDR3 region has 17 residues. The J segment lost 3 bases and the V segment lost 4 bases, leaving 10 bases of the junction unmatched. CDR3 coding DNA: TGCGCCAGCAGCCTGAGACTAGCGGGAAGGGTGACAGATACGCAGTATTTT. This encodes CASSLRLAGRVTDTQYF. Variable domain in full (rest from reference TRBV5-1 and TRBJ2-3): KAGVTQTPRYLIKTRGQQVTLSCSPISGHRSVSWYQQTPGQGLQFLFEYFSETQRNKGNFPGRFSGRQFSNSRSEMNVSTLELGDSALYLCASSLRLAGRVTDTQYFGPGTRLTVL.

The chain has TRBV9 and TRBJ2-3; 9 bases are a match to TRBD1. The CDR3 is 16 residues long. Losses at the gene ends were 0 bases for V and 4 bases for J; bases not matched to a gene: 6. Germline CDR1 and CDR2: SGDLS and YYNGEE. The DNA for the CDR3 is TGTGCCAGCAGCGTAGATGGGACAGGGAGCCCAGATACGCAGTATTTT. Its translation is CASSVDGTGSPDTQYF.

The chain employs TRBV10-3 and TRBJ1-2, with 8 bases lining up with TRBD1. There are 13 residues in the CDR3. J was trimmed by 4 bases and V by 10 bases; bases with no gene match: 8. Germline CDR1 ENHRY, CDR2 SYGVKD. Written as DNA, the CDR3 is TGTGCCACCTCGCCAGGGGGCACCTATGGCTACACCTTC. As protein: CATSPGGTYGYTF.

The V and J genes are TRBV20-1 and TRBJ1-1; D not resolved. The CDR3 is made up of 15 amino acids. Per germline, CDR1 DFQATT and CDR2 SNEGSKA (reference sequence). V shed 4 bases and J shed 6 bases, with 21 bases lying between them. The CDR3 sequence: CSATDPTGNIAEAFF. DNA for the CDR3: TGCAGTGCTACGGACCCCACGGGGAATATAGCTGAAGCTTTCTTT.

This clonotype has just a few counts. The rearrangement uses TRBV9 and TRBJ2-5; TRBD2 matches 8 bases. The assigned J gene may be wrong: the sequence end matches TRBJ2-7 better. The CDR3 runs 15 residues. CDR1 SGDLS and CDR2 YYNGEE come from the germline V gene. The CDR3 reads CASRTGGALGYEQYF. The DNA for the CDR3 is TGTGCCAGCAGGACGGGAGGGGCCTTGGGATACGAGCAGTACTTC.

The rearrangement links TRBV20-1 to TRBJ1-1; D might be TRBD1 (5 bases). V dropped 6 bases and J dropped 5 bases, with 10 bases sitting between them. This CDR3 contains 11 residues. Germline V lookup: CDR1 DFQATT, CDR2 SNEGSKA (reference sequence). The CDR3 region is CSAGDTTEAFF. The CDR3 DNA follows: TGCAGTGCGGGGGATACGACTGAAGCTTTCTTT.

Details on this clonotype: At one boundary the junction diverges from the germline segment, which might be a read error. The chain links TRBV2 to TRBJ1-2; D gene uncertain. The CDR3 runs to 13 residues. CDR1 is SNHLY, CDR2 FYNNEI, per germline. For the CDR3, the DNA is TGTGCTAGCAGTGACTGGCTCCGGGAAGGCTACACCTTC. Amino acids: CASSDWLREGYTF.

This clonotype was seen a handful of times. The genes are TRBV3-1 and TRBJ1-5; TRBD1 aligns across 11 bases. V was pared by 1 base and J by 7 bases, with 0 bases of the junction left unmatched. The CDR3 is made up of 14 amino acids. CDR1 LGHDT and CDR2 YNNKEL come from the germline V gene (reference sequence). In nucleotides, the CDR3 is TGTGCCAGCAGCCAAGGGACAGGGGGCCAGCCCCAGCATTTT. It yields the protein CASSQGTGGQPQHF.

The chain is built from TRBV20-1 and TRBJ1-1, with no clear D. V lost 5 bases to trimming and J lost 1 base, with 17 bases between them. Germline V gives CDR1 DFQATT, CDR2 SNEGSKA (reference sequence). The CDR3 has 15 residues. CDR3 bases: TGCAGTGCTTCCTTGCCGACAACAGCGAACACTGAAGCTTTCTTT. Translation: CSASLPTTANTEAFF.

The genes are TRBV4-1 and TRBJ2-5; D remains unclear. Looked up from germline, CDR1 is MGHRA and CDR2 is YSYEKL. The ends were cut back, 2 bases at V and 5 bases at J, with 9 bases in the middle. The CDR3 contains 13 residues. The CDR3 here is CASSQILGETQYF. CDR3 in DNA: TGCGCCAGCAGCCAAATACTTGGGGAGACCCAGTACTTC.

The chain carries TRBV7-9 and TRBJ2-5, with D maybe TRBD1 (5 bases). This CDR3 has 14 amino acids. In germline, CDR1 is SEHNR, CDR2 FQNEAQ (reference sequence). V lost 8 bases, J lost 5 bases, and 18 bases lay in between. The CDR3: CASCETALEETQYF. For the CDR3, the DNA is TGTGCCAGCTGCGAGACAGCCCTAGAGGAGACCCAGTACTTC.

A few counts support this clonotype. An end of the junction does not agree with germline; a read error may underlie this. The V and J genes are TRBV7-9 and TRBJ1-4, with D tentatively TRBD1 (5 bases). The CDR3 has 13 residues. The germline gives CDR1 SEHNR, CDR2 FQNEAQ (reference sequence). The CDR3 nucleotides are TGTACCAGCAGCCCCCGGGACGAGGAAAAACTGTTTTTT. Translated, it gives CTSSPRDEEKLFF. Full variable domain (outside the CDR3, taken from reference TRBV7-9 and TRBJ1-4): DTGVSQNPRHKITKRGQNVTFRCDPISEHNRLYWYRQTLGQGPEFLTYFQNEAQLEKSRLLSDRFSAERPKGSFSTLEIQRTEQGDSAMYLCTSSPRDEEKLFFGSGTQLSVL.

This clonotype was picked up a small number of times. The rearrangement uses TRBV20-1 and TRBJ1-2; maybe TRBD1 (5 bases). With 3 bases removed from V and 8 bases from J, the gap between germline ends came to 19 bases. In germline, CDR1 is DFQATT, CDR2 SNEGSKA (reference sequence). The CDR3 spans 14 residues. This CDR3 is CSASGAGLTKGYTF. The CDR3 coding sequence is TGCAGTGCTAGCGGGGCCGGGTTGACGAAGGGCTACACCTTC.

The table lists this clonotype with a few counts. The rearrangement joins TRBV12-3 or TRBV12-4 to TRBJ2-2; the D gene is possibly TRBD1 (5 bases). The length of the CDR3 is 13 residues. Trimming cost V 5 bases and J 6 bases, with 10 bases left between them. CDR3 amino acids: CASSQGTPGELFF. The CDR3 DNA sequence: TGTGCCAGCAGTCAGGGAACTCCCGGGGAGCTGTTTTTT.

The rearrangement joins TRBV2 to TRBJ2-7; unclear D gene. CDR1 is SNHLY, CDR2 FYNNEI, per germline. Trimming took off 8 bases at V and 4 bases at J, with 15 bases between the two ends. CDR3 length equals 13 residues. The CDR3: CASCRLVGYEQYF. DNA of the CDR3: TGTGCCAGCTGCCGGCTAGTCGGTTACGAGCAGTACTTC. Variable domain in full (rest from reference TRBV2 and TRBJ2-7): EPEVTQTPSHQVTQMGQEVILRCVPISNHLYFYWYRQILGQKVEFLVSFYNNEISEKSEIFDDQFSVERPDGSNFTLKIRSTKLEDSAMYFCASCRLVGYEQYFGPGTRLTVT.

This clonotype was seen only a few times. One junction end does not reproduce the germline sequence, and a read error may be involved. The CDR3, as DNA: TGCGCCAGCAGCCAAAGGGCTGCGGGTCCAATGACCGGGGAGCTTTTTTTT. It yields the protein CASSQRAAGPMTGELFF. The V call is TRBV4-1, the J call TRBJ2-2; a possible D gene is TRBD2 (5 bases). Germline CDR1 and CDR2: MGHRA and YSYEKL. This CDR3 is 17 amino acids long.

CDR3 sequence (DNA): TGTGCCAGCAGCCCTCCCTTTCGAACTTACGAGCAGTACTTC. This gives the protein CASSPPFRTYEQYF. The chain uses TRBV7-9 and TRBJ2-5; D unresolved. The J call may be in error: the DNA end matches TRBJ2-7 better. The CDR3 is 14 amino acids. Per germline, CDR1 SEHNR and CDR2 FQNEAQ (reference sequence).

The chain couples TRBV4-2 to TRBJ1-2; no clear D gene. The CDR3 has 15 amino acids. In germline, CDR1 is LGHNA, CDR2 YNFKEQ. With 0 bases removed from V and 6 bases from J, the gap between germline ends came to 14 bases. DNA for the CDR3: TGTGCCAGCAGCCAAGAGGTTCGAGTAGGCGATGGCTACACCTTC. Amino acid sequence: CASSQEVRVGDGYTF.

This rearrangement joins TRBV28 to TRBJ1-5, with D hard to call. V shed 11 bases and J shed 1 base, with 15 bases lying between them. The CDR3 consists of 14 residues. Germline assignment: CDR1 MDHEN and CDR2 SYDVKM. The CDR3 here is CAGSTPRSNQPQHF. The DNA of the CDR3 is TGTGCCGGTTCGACCCCAAGGAGCAATCAGCCCCAGCATTTT.

J is TRBJ2-5 and V is TRBV29-1; D is possibly TRBD1 (5 bases). The J call is in doubt because the DNA end fits TRBJ2-1 better. Germline-derived CDR1 and CDR2 are SQVTM and ANQGSEA. The length of the CDR3 is 13 residues. The CDR3 bases are TGCAGCGTTGGACAACAGGTTATCAATGAGCAGTTCTTC. This codes for CSVGQQVINEQFF.

The table lists this clonotype with a few counts. The chain combines TRBV2 with TRBJ2-3; a possible D gene is TRBD1 (6 bases). Trimming removed 7 bases from V and 9 bases from J, with 17 bases in between. Germline V lookup: CDR1 SNHLY, CDR2 FYNNEI. CDR3 length: 13 amino acids. This CDR3 reads CASNILGQQTQYF. The CDR3 bases are TGTGCCAGCAATATCCTTGGACAGCAGACGCAGTATTTT. The whole variable domain, filled in from reference TRBV2 and TRBJ2-3, reads EPEVTQTPSHQVTQMGQEVILRCVPISNHLYFYWYRQILGQKVEFLVSFYNNEISEKSEIFDDQFSVERPDGSNFTLKIRSTKLEDSAMYFCASNILGQQTQYFGPGTRLTVL.